These 30 T cell receptor beta chains were sequenced from one sample in a study of T cell responses to AZD1222 COVID-19 vaccine. Using immunoSEQ multiplex PCR, the repertoire was profiled, and TCRdb retains in-frame clones only, with some absent. The sample includes 83,000 or so clones, 88% of them seen just once. The material was peripheral blood, obtained 28 days after the second AZD1222 dose. The receptors originated from an adult who received the AZD1222 COVID-19 vaccine.

The J gene is TRBJ1-5, the V gene TRBV5-1; D is unclear. Germline V gene sequence: CDR1 SGHRS, CDR2 YFSETQ. Trimming cost V 0 bases and J 4 bases, with 11 bases left between them. CDR3 length: 15 residues. The CDR3, as DNA: TGCGCCAGCAGCTTGGAGGGTTTCCGTAATCAGCCCCAGCATTTT. As protein: CASSLEGFRNQPQHF.

This chain connects TRBV6-5 to TRBJ2-2; a possible D gene is TRBD1 (6 bases). Trimming took 5 bases from V and 7 from J, leaving 17 bases between them. The CDR3 runs to 15 residues. CDR1 and CDR2 (germline): MNHEY, SVGAGI. CDR3 residues: CASSISGDSGGELFF. As DNA, the CDR3 is TGTGCCAGCAGTATTTCAGGGGATTCGGGCGGGGAGCTGTTTTTT.

This clone has a handful of counts. DNA for the CDR3: TGTGCCATCTGGACTAGCGTTGGTCGAGAGACCCAGTACTTC. Residues: CAIWTSVGRETQYF. The chain couples TRBV6-4 to TRBJ2-5; TRBD2 agrees at 9 bases. V was pared by 10 bases and J by 4 bases, with 10 bases of the junction left unmatched. The CDR3 is made up of 14 amino acids. Germline CDR1 is MRHNA and CDR2 is SNTAGT.

The CDR3 loop reads CASSQAGAGELFF. The CDR3 DNA is TGCGCCAGCAGCCAAGCTGGGGCCGGGGAGCTGTTTTTT. The chain has TRBV4-1 and TRBJ2-2, with D hard to call. There are 13 residues in the CDR3. Germline CDR1 MGHRA, CDR2 YSYEKL. V was shortened by 1 base and J by 6 bases, with 6 bases between the two germline ends.

The rearrangement links TRBV2 to TRBJ2-5; D unresolved. In germline, CDR1 is SNHLY, CDR2 FYNNEI. Trimming removed 7 bases from V and 2 bases from J, with 14 bases in between. This CDR3 comprises 14 residues. The CDR3 DNA reads as TGTGCCAGCACCCAGTTTGGCCGACAAGAGACCCAGTACTTC. Amino acid sequence: CASTQFGRQETQYF.

The chain recombines TRBV5-6 with TRBJ1-2; possibly TRBD1 for D (5 bases). Per germline, CDR1 SGHDT and CDR2 YYEEEE. The CDR3 has 13 amino acids. V was shortened by 5 bases and J by 2 bases, with 10 bases between the two germline ends. The CDR3 DNA follows: TGTGCCAGCAGTTCGGGACGGAACTATGGCTACACCTTC. It specifies CASSSGRNYGYTF.

The rearrangement links TRBV30 to TRBJ2-1; 7 bases line up with TRBD1. This CDR3 is 12 amino acids long. The trim removed 3 bases at V and 7 bases at J, leaving 3 bases unmatched. CDR1 is GTSNPN and CDR2 is SVGIG in the germline V gene (reference sequence). DNA for the CDR3: TGTGCCTGGAGCACACAGGGGAATGAGCAGTTCTTC. This sequence encodes CAWSTQGNEQFF.

This rearrangement joins TRBV3-1 (or the pseudogene TRBV3-2) to TRBJ1-3; no firm D call. Germline V lookup: CDR1 LGHDT, CDR2 YNNKEL (reference sequence). The CDR3 has 14 amino acids. V was clipped by 2 bases and J by 0 bases, with 5 bases between them. As DNA, the CDR3 is TGTGCCAGCAGCCAACCGGACTCTGGAAACACCATATATTTT. This gives the protein CASSQPDSGNTIYF.

This chain joins TRBV2 and TRBJ2-7, with a possible D match to TRBD1 (6 bases). This CDR3 has 16 residues. Germline loops: CDR1 SNHLY, CDR2 FYNNEI. The V end lost 6 bases, the J end lost 0 bases, and 18 bases lay between the germline ends. CDR3 bases: TGTGCCAGCAGGCGCACTCCGGGACAAAGCTCCTACGAGCAGTACTTC. Translation gives CASRRTPGQSSYEQYF.

This clone was recorded only once. The rearrangement joins TRBV7-8 to TRBJ1-4; tentatively, D is TRBD1 (5 bases). Germline V gene data show CDR1 as SGHVS and CDR2 as FQNEAQ. This CDR3 is 14 amino acids long. The V end lost 6 bases, the J end lost 2 bases, and 10 bases lay between the germline ends. CDR3 sequence: CASSYRFTNEKLFF. The CDR3, as DNA: TGTGCCAGCAGTTACAGGTTCACTAATGAAAAACTGTTTTTT.

This clone showed up just once. J is TRBJ1-2 and V is TRBV2; 7 positions match TRBD1. The CDR3 sequence is 13 residues long. CDR1 is SNHLY, CDR2 FYNNEI, per germline. The ends lost 5 bases at V and 8 bases at J; junction bases unmatched: 8. CDR3 loop: CASSKNRGEGYTF. In DNA, the CDR3 is TGTGCCAGCAGTAAAAACAGGGGTGAGGGCTACACCTTC.

V gene TRBV27 combines with J gene TRBJ1-4; weak D call: TRBD1 (5 bases). This CDR3 has 14 residues. Germline CDR1 is MNHEY and CDR2 is SMNVEV (reference sequence). Trimming cost V 10 bases and J 7 bases, with 19 bases left between them. The CDR3 region has the DNA TGTGCCACCGGGGGGTTGGGGAGGGCTGAAAAACTGTTTTTT. It specifies CATGGLGRAEKLFF. The full variable domain, rest sourced from reference TRBV27 and TRBJ1-4, is EAQVTQNPRYLITVTGKKLTVTCSQNMNHEYMSWYRQDPGLGLRQIYYSMNVEVTDKGDVPEGYKVSRKEKRNFPLILESPSPNQTSLYFCATGGLGRAEKLFFGSGTQLSVL.

The chain has TRBV18 and TRBJ1-1; D is undetermined. The germline V gene has CDR1 KGHSH and CDR2 LQKENI. Trimming shortened V by 0 bases and J by 8 bases, and 10 bases separated the two germline ends. There are 13 residues in the CDR3. The CDR3 sequence is CASSPPGQAEAFF. Here the CDR3 DNA reads TGTGCCAGCTCACCACCTGGGCAGGCCGAAGCTTTCTTT.

This chain uses TRBV11-3 with TRBJ2-5, with 9 bases matching TRBD2. The CDR3 consists of 16 residues. Trimming at V came to 5 bases and at J to 1 base, leaving 8 bases not matched to a gene. Germline values: CDR1 SGHNT, CDR2 YENEEA. The CDR3 loop reads CASSPRAGGPQETQYF. In DNA, the CDR3 is TGTGCCAGCAGCCCCCGAGCGGGAGGTCCCCAAGAGACCCAGTACTTC.

The table lists this clone with a count of one. This chain connects TRBV5-5 to TRBJ2-7, with unresolved D. Germline CDR1 reads SGHKS; CDR2 reads YYEKEE (reference sequence). V was pared by 2 bases and J by 3 bases, with 9 bases between. This CDR3 spans 13 amino acids. CDR3 bases: TGTGCCAGCAGCTTCGTGCCTCGCTACGAGCAGTACTTC. This codes for CASSFVPRYEQYF.

The V call is TRBV24-1, the J call TRBJ2-7, with 14 nucleotides matching TRBD2. CDR3 length equals 19 residues. Germline V gives CDR1 KGHDR, CDR2 SFDVKD. J gave up 1 base and V 6 bases, and 13 bases lay outside the gene matches. The CDR3 region is CATSPSPGTSGRGSYEQYF. The CDR3 bases are TGTGCCACCAGTCCTTCTCCCGGGACTAGCGGGAGAGGTTCCTACGAGCAGTACTTC.

J is TRBJ1-1 and V is TRBV24-1; D not resolved. Germline V lookup: CDR1 KGHDR, CDR2 SFDVKD. The CDR3 loop spans 13 amino acids. V lost 5 bases and J lost 3, with 9 bases in between. CDR3: CATSVEEYTEAFF. The DNA of the CDR3 is TGTGCCACCAGTGTGGAGGAGTACACTGAAGCTTTCTTT.

The rearrangement joins TRBV2 to TRBJ1-5; D might be TRBD1 (6 bases). V dropped 7 bases and J dropped 5 bases, with 12 bases sitting between them. Germline CDR1 is SNHLY and CDR2 is FYNNEI. The CDR3 sequence is 13 residues long. For the CDR3, the DNA is TGTGCCAGCAACCCCGGGGGCTATCAGCCCCAGCATTTT. Amino acids: CASNPGGYQPQHF.

V gene TRBV27 combines with J gene TRBJ2-3; 8 positions match TRBD1. The trim removed 2 bases at V and 2 bases at J, leaving 3 bases unmatched. There are 15 residues in the CDR3. Germline V CDR1 and CDR2: MNHEY, SMNVEV (reference sequence). DNA for the CDR3: TGTGCCAGCAGTTTAGAGACAGGGGCCACAGATACGCAGTATTTT. This translates into CASSLETGATDTQYF.

V is TRBV7-9 and J is TRBJ2-5; TRBD2 might be the D (6 bases). Germline-derived CDR1 and CDR2 are SEHNR and FQNEAQ (reference sequence). Trimming took off 1 base at V and 4 bases at J, with 13 bases between the two ends. This CDR3 has 15 residues. CDR3 nucleotide sequence: TGTGCCAGCAGCTTAGTAATTGGGGGGACAGAGACCCAGTACTTC. It yields the protein CASSLVIGGTETQYF. The full variable domain, completed using reference TRBV7-9 and TRBJ2-5, is DTGVSQNPRHKITKRGQNVTFRCDPISEHNRLYWYRQTLGQGPEFLTYFQNEAQLEKSRLLSDRFSAERPKGSFSTLEIQRTEQGDSAMYLCASSLVIGGTETQYFGPGTRLLVL.

CDR3 protein: CASSLSRWGNTEAFF. In DNA form, the CDR3 reads TGTGCCAGCAGTTTATCGAGATGGGGGAACACTGAAGCTTTCTTT. The chain has TRBV27 and TRBJ1-1; D is undetermined. Germline V gene sequence: CDR1 MNHEY, CDR2 SMNVEV (reference sequence). The V end lost 0 bases, the J end lost 1 base, and 9 bases lay between the germline ends. CDR3 length: 15 amino acids.

The rearrangement uses TRBV7-2 and TRBJ2-1; D may be TRBD2 (5 bases). CDR3 length: 13 residues. Germline CDR1 SGHTA, CDR2 FQGNSA. Trimming took off 5 bases at V and 7 bases at J, with 12 bases between the two ends. The CDR3 DNA reads as TGTGCCAGCAGCCCTACGTCGGGGAATGAGCAGTTCTTC. Translating gives CASSPTSGNEQFF.

V usage is TRBV28 and J usage is TRBJ1-4, with 9 bases that match TRBD1. Per the germline V gene, CDR1 is MDHEN and CDR2 is SYDVKM. J gave up 5 bases and V 6 bases, and 4 bases lay outside the gene matches. The length of the CDR3 is 14 residues. CDR3 sequence (DNA): TGTGCCAGCAGCCTACAGGGGGCGAATGAAAAACTGTTTTTT. Residues: CASSLQGANEKLFF.

The sample holds one count of this clone. The rearrangement uses TRBV12-3 or TRBV12-4 and TRBJ2-7; a weak D match, TRBD2 (5 bases). Deletions cut 3 bases from V and 4 bases from J, with 7 bases between. The CDR3 spans 12 residues. The CDR3 DNA sequence: TGTGCCAGCAGTTTTTCGGGGTACGAGCAGTACTTC. Its protein is CASSFSGYEQYF.

V and J are TRBV7-9 and TRBJ2-7; D is perhaps TRBD1 (5 bases). The CDR3 extends over 14 amino acids. The V gene lost 6 bases and the J gene lost 4 bases, with 16 bases spanning the gap. The germline gives CDR1 SEHNR, CDR2 FQNEAQ (reference sequence). This CDR3 reads CASSFGSPGYEQYF. DNA of the CDR3: TGTGCCAGCAGTTTTGGTAGTCCAGGGTACGAGCAGTACTTC.

The chain joins TRBV15 to TRBJ2-3, with TRBD2 matching 9 bases. This CDR3 is built from 15 residues. Germline V gene lookup returns CDR1 LNHNV and CDR2 YYDKDF (reference sequence). Trimming took 1 base from V and 4 from J; bases not matched to a gene: 3. The DNA for the CDR3 is TGTGCCACCAGCAGAGGCGCGGGAGGGCCAGATACGCAGTATTTT. Translation gives CATSRGAGGPDTQYF. The full variable domain, completed using reference TRBV15 and TRBJ2-3, is DAMVIQNPRYQVTQFGKPVTLSCSQTLNHNVMYWYQQKSSQAPKLLFHYYDKDFNNEADTPDNFQSRRPNTSFCFLDIRSPGLGDTAMYLCATSRGAGGPDTQYFGPGTRLTVL.

This chain connects TRBV5-4 to TRBJ1-1; unclear D gene. The germline gives CDR1 SGHNT, CDR2 YYREEE (reference sequence). The CDR3 has 14 amino acids. The V end was cut by 1 base, the J end by 1 base, with 8 bases between. CDR3 DNA sequence: TGTGCCAGCAGCTTGAGAGTTTCGAACACTGAAGCTTTCTTT. Protein: CASSLRVSNTEAFF.

The genes are TRBV27 and TRBJ2-7, with D unclear. Germline CDR1 is MNHEY and CDR2 is SMNVEV (reference sequence). CDR3 length: 13 residues. V dropped 2 bases and J dropped 3 bases, with 8 bases sitting between them. As DNA, the CDR3 is TGTGCCAGCAGTTTAATTGAGAACTACGAGCAGTACTTC. It encodes CASSLIENYEQYF.

The rearrangement joins TRBV5-1 to TRBJ1-4; D is unclear. V gave up 4 bases and J gave up 7 bases, with 14 bases separating them. Looked up from germline, CDR1 is SGHRS and CDR2 is YFSETQ. The CDR3 extends over 14 amino acids. The CDR3 nucleotides are TGCGCCAGCAGCCCAGAAGGGCGAGGTGAAAAACTGTTTTTT. This translates into CASSPEGRGEKLFF.

The chain joins TRBV19 to TRBJ1-6; 7 positions agree with TRBD1. Trimming cost V 4 bases and J 8 bases; bases outside gene matches: 5. The CDR3 has 14 amino acids. Germline V gives CDR1 LNHDA, CDR2 SQIVND (reference sequence). The CDR3 is CASSSPDRYSPLHF. The DNA for the CDR3 is TGTGCCAGTAGTAGTCCGGACAGGTATTCACCCCTCCACTTT.